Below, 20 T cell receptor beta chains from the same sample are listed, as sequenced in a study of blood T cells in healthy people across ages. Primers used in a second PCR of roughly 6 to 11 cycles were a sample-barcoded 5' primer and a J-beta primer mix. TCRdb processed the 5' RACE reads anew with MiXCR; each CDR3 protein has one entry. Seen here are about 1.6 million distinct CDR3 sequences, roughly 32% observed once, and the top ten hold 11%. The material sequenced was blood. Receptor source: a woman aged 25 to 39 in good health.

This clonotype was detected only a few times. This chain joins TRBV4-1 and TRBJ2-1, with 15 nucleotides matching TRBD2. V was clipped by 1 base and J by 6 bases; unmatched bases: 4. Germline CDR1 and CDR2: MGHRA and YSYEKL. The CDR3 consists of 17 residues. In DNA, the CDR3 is TGCGCCAGCAGCCAAGGGACTAGCGGGGGGGCACGCAATGAGCAGTTCTTC. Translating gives CASSQGTSGGARNEQFF.

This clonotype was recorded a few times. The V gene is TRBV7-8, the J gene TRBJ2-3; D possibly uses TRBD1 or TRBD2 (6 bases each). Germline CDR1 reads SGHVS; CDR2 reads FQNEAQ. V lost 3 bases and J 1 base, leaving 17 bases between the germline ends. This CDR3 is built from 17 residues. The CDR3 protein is CASSFGFGGVGTDTQYF. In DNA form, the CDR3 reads TGTGCCAGCAGCTTTGGGTTCGGGGGCGTCGGCACAGATACGCAGTATTTT.

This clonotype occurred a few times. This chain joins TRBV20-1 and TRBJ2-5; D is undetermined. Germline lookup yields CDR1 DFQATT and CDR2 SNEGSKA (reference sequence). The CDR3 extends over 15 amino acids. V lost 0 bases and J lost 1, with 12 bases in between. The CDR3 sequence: CSARDMRNLQETQYF. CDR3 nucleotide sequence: TGCAGTGCTAGAGATATGCGGAACCTCCAAGAGACCCAGTACTTC.

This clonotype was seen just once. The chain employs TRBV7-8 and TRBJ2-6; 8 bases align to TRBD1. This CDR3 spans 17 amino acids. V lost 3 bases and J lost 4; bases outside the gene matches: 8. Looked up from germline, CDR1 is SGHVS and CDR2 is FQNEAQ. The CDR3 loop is CASSFYGRGLGANVLTF. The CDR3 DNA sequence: TGTGCCAGCAGCTTTTATGGCAGGGGGCTCGGGGCCAACGTCCTGACTTTC.

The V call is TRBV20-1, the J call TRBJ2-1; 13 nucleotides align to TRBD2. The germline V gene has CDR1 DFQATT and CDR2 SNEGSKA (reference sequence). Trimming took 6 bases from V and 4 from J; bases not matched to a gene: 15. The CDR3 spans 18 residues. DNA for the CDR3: TGCAGTGCCTGGACAGGGGCGATACTAGCGGGAGGGTACAATGAGCAGTTCTTC. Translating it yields CSAWTGAILAGGYNEQFF.

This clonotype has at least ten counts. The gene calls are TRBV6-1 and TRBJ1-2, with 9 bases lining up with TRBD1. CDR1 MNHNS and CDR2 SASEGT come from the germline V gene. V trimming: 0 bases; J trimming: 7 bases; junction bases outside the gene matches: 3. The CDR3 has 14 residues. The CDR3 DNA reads TGTGCCAGCAGTGAAGCGGACAGGGGTATTGGCTACACCTTC. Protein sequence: CASSEADRGIGYTF.

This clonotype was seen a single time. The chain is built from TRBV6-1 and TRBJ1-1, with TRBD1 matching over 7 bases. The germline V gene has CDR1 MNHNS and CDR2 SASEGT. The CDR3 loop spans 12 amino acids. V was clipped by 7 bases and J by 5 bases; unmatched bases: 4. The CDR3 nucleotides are TGTGCCAGCAAAACAGGGGCAACTGAAGCTTTCTTT. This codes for CASKTGATEAFF.

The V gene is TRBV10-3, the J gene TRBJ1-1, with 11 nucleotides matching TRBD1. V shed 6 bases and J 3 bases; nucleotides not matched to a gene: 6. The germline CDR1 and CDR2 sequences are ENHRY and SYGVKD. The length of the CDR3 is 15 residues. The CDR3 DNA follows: TGTGCCATCAGAGGGACAGGGGGTAAAGACACTGAAGCTTTCTTT. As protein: CAIRGTGGKDTEAFF.

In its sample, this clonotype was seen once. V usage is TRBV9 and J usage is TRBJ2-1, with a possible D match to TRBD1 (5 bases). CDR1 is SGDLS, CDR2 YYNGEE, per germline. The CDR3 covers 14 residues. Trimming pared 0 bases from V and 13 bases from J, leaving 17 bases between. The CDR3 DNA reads TGTGCCAGCAGCGTAGGCTTCAGGGAAGAGACCCAGTTCTTC. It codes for CASSVGFREETQFF.

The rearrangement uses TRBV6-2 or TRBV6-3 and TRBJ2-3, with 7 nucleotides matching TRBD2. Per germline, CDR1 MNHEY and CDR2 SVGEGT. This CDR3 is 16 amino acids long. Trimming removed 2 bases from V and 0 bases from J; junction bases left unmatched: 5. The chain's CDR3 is CASSYGASGSTDTQYF. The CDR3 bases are TGTGCCAGCAGTTACGGGGCTAGCGGTAGCACAGATACGCAGTATTTT.

In DNA form, the CDR3 reads TGTGCCAGCTCACCATGGGACAGGGGCTCCTACAATGAGCAGTTCTTC. Protein: CASSPWDRGSYNEQFF. The chain is built from TRBV18 and TRBJ2-1; 10 bases align to TRBD1. CDR3 length: 16 amino acids. The germline CDR1 and CDR2 sequences are KGHSH and LQKENI. With 2 bases clipped from V and 0 bases from J, the junction kept 1 base outside the gene matches.

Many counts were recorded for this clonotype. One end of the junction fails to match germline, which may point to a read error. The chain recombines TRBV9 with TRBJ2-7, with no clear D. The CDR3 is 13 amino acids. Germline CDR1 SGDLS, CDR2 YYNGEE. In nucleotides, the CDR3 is TGCGCCAGCAGCCCAGCGCCCTCCTACGAGCAGTACTTC. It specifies CASSPAPSYEQYF.

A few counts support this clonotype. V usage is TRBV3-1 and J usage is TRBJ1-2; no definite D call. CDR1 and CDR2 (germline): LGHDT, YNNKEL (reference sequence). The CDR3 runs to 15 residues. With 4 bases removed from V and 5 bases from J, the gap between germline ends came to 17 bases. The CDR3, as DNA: TGTGCCAGCAGCCCCCGCCGGACGGAGGTGTATGGCTACACCTTC. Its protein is CASSPRRTEVYGYTF.

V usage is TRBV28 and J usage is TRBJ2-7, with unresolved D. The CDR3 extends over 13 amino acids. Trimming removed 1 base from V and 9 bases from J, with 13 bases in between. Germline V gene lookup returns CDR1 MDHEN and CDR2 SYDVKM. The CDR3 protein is CASSLYALKAQYF. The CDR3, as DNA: TGTGCCAGCAGTTTATATGCACTAAAGGCGCAGTACTTC.

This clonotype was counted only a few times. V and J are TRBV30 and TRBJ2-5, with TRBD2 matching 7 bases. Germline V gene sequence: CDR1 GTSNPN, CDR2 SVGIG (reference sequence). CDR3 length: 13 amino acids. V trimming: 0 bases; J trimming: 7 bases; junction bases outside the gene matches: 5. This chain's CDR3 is CAWSVGTGGTQYF. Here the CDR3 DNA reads TGTGCCTGGAGTGTAGGGACGGGAGGGACCCAGTACTTC.

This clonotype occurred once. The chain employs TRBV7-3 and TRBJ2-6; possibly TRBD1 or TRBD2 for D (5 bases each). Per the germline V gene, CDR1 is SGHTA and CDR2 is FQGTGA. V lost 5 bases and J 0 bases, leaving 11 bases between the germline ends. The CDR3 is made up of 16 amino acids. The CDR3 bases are TGTGCCAGCAGCCGGGACGGCTTCTCTGGGGCCAACGTCCTGACTTTC. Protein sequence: CASSRDGFSGANVLTF.

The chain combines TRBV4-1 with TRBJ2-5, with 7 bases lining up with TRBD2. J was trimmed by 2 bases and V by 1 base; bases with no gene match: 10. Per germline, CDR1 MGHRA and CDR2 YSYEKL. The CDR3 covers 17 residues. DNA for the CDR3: TGCGCCAGCAGCCAAGGCTGGGGAGCGGGGACTCAAGAGACCCAGTACTTC. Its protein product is CASSQGWGAGTQETQYF.

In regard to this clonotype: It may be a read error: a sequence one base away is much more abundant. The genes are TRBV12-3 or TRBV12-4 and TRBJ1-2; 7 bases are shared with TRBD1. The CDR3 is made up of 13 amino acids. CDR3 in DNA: TGTACCAGCAGTTCAGGGGGGAGTTGGGGCTACACCTTC. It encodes CTSSSGGSWGYTF.

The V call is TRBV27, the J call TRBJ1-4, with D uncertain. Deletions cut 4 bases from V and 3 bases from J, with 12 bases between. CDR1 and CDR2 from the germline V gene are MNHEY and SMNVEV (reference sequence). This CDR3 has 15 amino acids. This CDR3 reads CASSSQGWANEKLFF. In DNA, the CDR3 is TGTGCCAGCAGTTCGCAAGGGTGGGCTAATGAAAAACTGTTTTTT.

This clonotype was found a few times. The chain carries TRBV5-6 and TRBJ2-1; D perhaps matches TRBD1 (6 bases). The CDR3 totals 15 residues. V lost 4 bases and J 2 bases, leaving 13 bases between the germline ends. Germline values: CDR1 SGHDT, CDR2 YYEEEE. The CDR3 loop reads CASSPGTLPYNEQFF. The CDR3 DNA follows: TGTGCCAGCAGCCCCGGGACACTACCCTACAATGAGCAGTTCTTC.